The clone carrying this T cell receptor beta chain has just a few counts. What it recognizes is unknown. This record belongs to a study of T cell repertoires in cytomegalovirus infection. The V gene's germline CDR1 is MNHEY and CDR2 SMNVEV (reference sequence). The CDR3 sequence is 14 residues long. Trimming took 5 bases from V and 7 from J, leaving 15 bases between them. Study-wide results and limits: The cumulative frequency of public TCR beta families distinguished individuals who carried CMV together with the relevant HLA.

TCRdb ran MiXCR on the reads and lists one entry per CDR3 protein. The table shows around 200,000 distinct CDR3 sequences, with approximately 40% occurring only once. V is TRBV27 and J is TRBJ1-5, with a tentative D call TRBD1 (5 bases). This sequence was found in a human donor in good health (CMV status not recorded). Some clones in this sample may be carry-over from other donors' samples. The source was CD8+ T cells from cultured PBMCs, collected from culture after CMV antigen stimulation. This chain's CDR3 is CASSEGHAGQPQHF. In DNA form, the CDR3 reads TGTGCCAGCAGTGAGGGGCACGCGGGGCAGCCCCAGCATTTT.